The text below deals with one TCR beta chain. No cognate antigen has been identified for it. Base qualities are not provided; no much larger clone lies one nucleotide away. This specimen comes from a study of T-cell reconstitution after alpha-beta-depleted transplantation in children listed by TCRdb under 2016. Study-wide context: The study quantitatively tracked T-cell immune reconstitution after TCRalphabeta/CD19-depleted allogeneic hematopoietic cell transplantation in children using TCR repertoire profiling. Findings and caveats that apply to the study as a whole: The apparently early alphabetaT-cell count recovery about two months after transplant was reportedly dependent on only several hundred rapidly expanded clones derived from non-depleted graft cells. In some patients, the high TCRbeta diversity seen at day 60 was put down to recipient T cells and intrathymic progenitors that had survived conditioning. Hyperexpanded clone frequencies declined over subsequent months; after one year, T-cell counts and TCRbeta diversity were mostly attributed to newly produced T cells.

Libraries were constructed by PCR. The sequencing machine was an Illumina HiSeq 2500. TCR libraries were prepared with molecular barcoding, using unique molecular identifiers to normalize TCRbeta repertoire quantification. The public sequencing data were trimmed at Q25 with fastp and processed into clonotypes with MiXCR by TCRdb, which kept only in-frame beta chains. Duplicate CDR3 protein sequences are folded into a single record with the most common DNA and genes. Here the sample has 200,000 to 300,000 distinct CDR3 sequences; 25% occur a single time. Together, the top ten hold less than 3.5% of the sample. V is clipped by 0 bases and J by 5 bases, and the sequence between their germline boundaries is 10 bases long. The CDR3 spans 13 residues, from the cysteine through the phenylalanine. CDR3 DNA only is kept here, 39 bases in frame from base 1. CDR1 DFQATT and CDR2 SNEGSKA are derived from the germline V gene (reference sequence).

The label giving this sample's treatment or condition can be read as: allogeneic hematopoietic cell transplantation with graft depleted of TCRalphabeta T cells and CD19 B cells. The transplant recipients were children given TCRalphabeta/CD19-depleted allogeneic hematopoietic cell grafts. The sequence joins TRBV20-1 to TRBJ1-2; the D gene is not confidently resolved. Sample: PBMCs, taken before TCRalphabeta/CD19-depleted stem cell transplant. The source is a girl aged 2 to 9 with Fanconi anemia, due to receive a stem cell transplant. The CDR3 sequence is CSARDRPSYGYTF. The nucleotide sequence is given as TGCAGTGCTAGAGATAGGCCTTCTTATGGCTACACCTTC.